The sequence of this T cell receptor beta chain was determined in a study of T-cell reconstitution after alpha-beta-depleted transplantation in children. In its sample, this clonotype was seen many times. Its antigen is not known. V lost 5 bases and J 5 bases, leaving 10 bases between the germline ends. The CDR3 runs 13 residues. Per the germline V gene, CDR1 is SEHNR and CDR2 is FQNEAQ (reference sequence). Study-level results: About two months after transplant, alpha-beta T cells reportedly came from several hundred expanded graft clones.

This sample's TCRbeta library carried unique molecular identifier barcodes. TCRdb re-called the PCR reads through MiXCR, storing one row per CDR3 protein. This sample has some 150,000 distinct CDR3 sequences, with 8% to 10% found just once. The TCR sequence derives from a female patient aged 2 to 10 who had a stem cell transplant for congenital amegakaryocytic thrombocytopenia, so the T cells may come from the graft donor. The input for sequencing was PBMCs, mostly from graft donor cells, taken 180 days after TCRalphabeta/CD19-depleted stem cell transplant. The chain recombines TRBV7-9 with TRBJ1-5; D is ambiguous. The CDR3 nucleotides are TGTGCCAGCAGCCCCGGAGGCGATCAGCCCCAGCATTTT. As protein: CASSPGGDQPQHF.